This TCR beta chain was sequenced in a study of cytomegalovirus exposure and HLA in healthy donors. General observations from the study: TCR beta V segments were, for the most part, productive about 87% or about 30% of the time in an earlier analysis.

This CDR3 spans 15 amino acids. The germline V gene has CDR1 SNHLY and CDR2 FYNNEI. The PCR was carried out with 60 Vbeta primers and 13 Jbeta primers. TCRdb keeps only in-frame clones here, not all; method: immunoSEQ multiplex PCR. The sample has 65,000 to 95,000 clones; around 80% are singletons. Comments on this clone: Its antigen remains unknown. This sequence may be a read error, since a much larger clone differs from it by one base. Other nucleotide sequences from this sample produce the same CDR3.

This sequence originates from a male donor in good health and CMV-seropositive. This rearrangement joins TRBV2 to TRBJ1-1; 7 bases are a match to TRBD1. Sequencing was carried out using PBMCs. The CDR3 region has the DNA TGTGCCAGCAGAGACCGAACAGGGGCGATAACTGAAGCTTTTTTT. This codes for CASRDRTGAITEAFF.